This TCR beta chain was captured by sequencing in a study of blood T cell repertoires in COVID-19. Study at large: Samples came from the United States, Italy and Spain, spanning acute and convalescent COVID-19. T cells, B-cell-depleted T cells, or PBMCs provided the cDNA or gDNA that served as material.

The V gene lost 0 bases and the J gene lost 3 bases, with 9 bases spanning the gap. The length of the CDR3 is 15 residues. Germline CDR1 reads SGHRS; CDR2 reads YFSETQ. In the study's own analysis: Amplification with reference gene primers provided the estimates of nucleated cell counts. Assay: immunoSEQ multiplex PCR; the TCRdb copy retains only in-frame clones and omits some. D and trimming were read from the DNA, whereas the V and J calls and clone size are those reported in that table. The table has around 260,000 clones, 83% seen once. This chain joins TRBV5-1 and TRBJ1-4; maybe TRBD1 (5 bases). Sequencing was done on a sample of peripheral blood. This TCR came from a woman between 50 and 59 years old who had recovered from COVID-19. The CDR3: CASSLAGMSNEKLFF. The CDR3 DNA follows: TGCGCCAGCAGCTTGGCAGGGATGTCTAATGAAAAACTGTTTTTT.